This TCR beta chain was retrieved from a study of T cells expressing NK-cell markers. Whole-study results and caveats: Researchers report these clonotypes also headed the CD3+CD56-NKG2C+ fraction in a handful of donors. The dominant NKG2C+ clonotypes represented about 1.0-8% of CD8+ T cells in more than five donors.

The cDNA for TCR beta came from 5'RACE template switching with UMIs. TCRdb reanalyzed the 5' RACE reads and collapses them to one entry per CDR3 protein, without DNA. Reported are about 460,000 distinct CDR3 sequences; the ten largest clones contain over 1.1%. Regarding this clonotype: Its antigen is currently unknown.

Germline CDR1 is SEHNR and CDR2 is FQNEAQ (reference sequence). The CDR3 runs 17 residues. The source of this sequence is a woman aged 45 to 65 in good health. The rearrangement links TRBV7-9 to TRBJ2-2; TCRdb outputs TRBD2, but without DNA this stays unchecked. Sequenced input: blood T cells: a sorted CD56 or NKG2C T cell subset, CD4+ or CD8+ T cells, or bulk PBMC T cells (not recorded which). CDR3 in amino acids: CASSSRKREGRTGELFF. Full variable domain (rest looked up from reference TRBV7-9 and TRBJ2-2): DTGVSQNPRHKITKRGQNVTFRCDPISEHNRLYWYRQTLGQGPEFLTYFQNEAQLEKSRLLSDRFSAERPKGSFSTLEIQRTEQGDSAMYLCASSSRKREGRTGELFFGEGSRLTVL.